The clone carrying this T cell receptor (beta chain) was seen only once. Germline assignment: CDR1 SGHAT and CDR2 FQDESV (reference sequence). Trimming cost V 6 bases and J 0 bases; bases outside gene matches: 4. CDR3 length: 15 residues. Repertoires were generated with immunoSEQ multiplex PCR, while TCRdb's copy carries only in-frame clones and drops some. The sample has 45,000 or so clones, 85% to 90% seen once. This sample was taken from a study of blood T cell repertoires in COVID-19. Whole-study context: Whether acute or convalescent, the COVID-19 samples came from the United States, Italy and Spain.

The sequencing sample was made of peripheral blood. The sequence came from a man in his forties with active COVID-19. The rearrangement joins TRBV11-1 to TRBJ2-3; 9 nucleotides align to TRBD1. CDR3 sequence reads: CASSFGQGSTDTQYF. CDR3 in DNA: TGTGCCAGCAGTTTCGGACAGGGGAGCACAGATACGCAGTATTTT.